This passage covers 32 T cell receptor beta chains from one sample sequenced in a study of Tregs in tolerant kidney transplant recipients. Method: immunoSEQ multiplex PCR; TCRdb's copy keeps in-frame clones and lacks some. The data contain some 90,000 clones, just over 90% of them seen just once; the ten biggest clones take up 4.7%. Material: CD8+ T cells from blood. The origin of the receptors is a human donor in good health.

The chain joins TRBV6-5 to TRBJ2-1, with 11 nucleotides matching TRBD2. Unmatched junction bases numbered 3, after V lost 5 bases and J lost 3 bases. Looked up from germline, CDR1 is MNHEY and CDR2 is SVGAGI. The CDR3 is made up of 15 amino acids. The CDR3 sequence: CASSHGTSGYNEQFF. DNA of the CDR3: TGTGCCAGCAGTCACGGGACTAGCGGCTACAATGAGCAGTTCTTC.

This clone appeared once. The chain recombines TRBV19 with TRBJ2-2; 7 nucleotides align to TRBD2. Per the germline V gene, CDR1 is LNHDA and CDR2 is SQIVND (reference sequence). The length of the CDR3 is 17 residues. V trimming: 6 bases; J trimming: 1 base; junction bases outside the gene matches: 11. CDR3 region: CASRPLWSSGNTGELFF. CDR3 coding DNA: TGTGCCAGTAGACCCTTGTGGTCTAGCGGGAACACCGGGGAGCTGTTTTTT.

CDR3: CASSETETNYGYTF. The CDR3 region has the DNA TGTGCCAGCAGTGAAACAGAGACTAACTATGGCTACACCTTC. This chain links TRBV25-1 with TRBJ1-2; D gene uncertain. Between the trimmed V and J ends, which lost 2 bases and 0 bases, there was a span of 7 bases. Germline CDR1 is MGHDK and CDR2 is SYGVNS. The CDR3 length is 14 residues.

V gene TRBV27 combines with J gene TRBJ1-5, with D tentatively TRBD1 (5 bases). This CDR3 is 14 amino acids long. Trimming cost V 6 bases and J 3 bases, with 12 bases left between them. The germline gives CDR1 MNHEY, CDR2 SMNVEV (reference sequence). The CDR3 sequence: CASSLGQVNQPQHF. DNA for the CDR3: TGTGCCAGCAGCCTAGGACAAGTCAATCAGCCCCAGCATTTT.

The chain couples TRBV6-1 to TRBJ1-4; the D is unclear. Trimming left V 1 base short and J 8 bases short, with 17 bases between. The germline gives CDR1 MNHNS, CDR2 SASEGT. CDR3 length: 16 amino acids. The CDR3 sequence is CASSEDVLGMEEKLFF. The CDR3 DNA is TGTGCCAGCAGTGAAGATGTACTGGGGATGGAGGAAAAACTGTTTTTT.

The chain employs TRBV5-6 and TRBJ2-1; D ambiguous. Germline CDR1 SGHDT, CDR2 YYEEEE. V shed 4 bases and J shed 3 bases, with 14 bases lying between them. This CDR3 spans 15 amino acids. The CDR3 loop is CASSPWVLFYNEQFF. As DNA, the CDR3 is TGTGCCAGCAGCCCTTGGGTTCTGTTCTACAATGAGCAGTTCTTC.

This clone showed up just a few times. The chain carries TRBV19 and TRBJ1-2; D might be TRBD1 (5 bases). Trimming removed 7 bases at V and 3 bases at J, with 18 bases between. The germline V gene has CDR1 LNHDA and CDR2 SQIVND (reference sequence). This CDR3 spans 15 amino acids. The CDR3 loop is CASIPGSGLHYGYTF. In DNA, the CDR3 is TGTGCCAGTATTCCAGGGTCCGGGTTACACTATGGCTACACCTTC. Variable domain in full (rest from reference TRBV19 and TRBJ1-2): DGGITQSPKYLFRKEGQNVTLSCEQNLNHDAMYWYRQDPGQGLRLIYYSQIVNDFQKGDIAEGYSVSREKKESFPLTVTSAQKNPTAFYLCASIPGSGLHYGYTFGSGTRLTVV.

This sequence joins TRBV5-4 and TRBJ2-1, with a possible D match to TRBD2 (5 bases). Trimming stripped 4 bases from V and 1 base from J, with 12 bases between. The length of the CDR3 is 15 residues. Germline assignment: CDR1 SGHNT and CDR2 YYREEE (reference sequence). The chain's CDR3 is CASSPLPGSYNEQFF. As DNA, the CDR3 is TGTGCCAGCAGCCCTCTCCCGGGATCCTACAATGAGCAGTTCTTC.

The V and J genes are TRBV5-4 and TRBJ2-3, with unresolved D. Between the trimmed V and J ends, which lost 0 bases and 4 bases, there was a span of 6 bases. The germline V gene has CDR1 SGHNT and CDR2 YYREEE (reference sequence). This CDR3 has 13 amino acids. CDR3 bases: TGTGCCAGCAGCTTGGGGCCTTCAGATACGCAGTATTTT. It specifies CASSLGPSDTQYF.

The chain uses TRBV13 and TRBJ2-7; 10 bases align to TRBD2. CDR1 PRHDT and CDR2 FYEKMQ come from the germline V gene (reference sequence). CDR3 length: 17 amino acids. The trim removed 4 bases at V and 0 bases at J, leaving 9 bases unmatched. The CDR3 region is CASSSETGTSASYEQYF. The CDR3 bases are TGTGCCAGCAGCTCCGAGACCGGGACTAGCGCCTCCTACGAGCAGTACTTC. The full variable domain, its missing parts supplied by reference TRBV13 and TRBJ2-7, is AAGVIQSPRHLIKEKRETATLKCYPIPRHDTVYWYQQGPGQDPQFLISFYEKMQSDKGSIPDRFSAQQFSDYHSELNMSSLELGDSALYFCASSSETGTSASYEQYFGPGTRLTVT.

The chain couples TRBV4-2 to TRBJ2-3, with D hard to call. This CDR3 comprises 16 residues. Deletions cut 4 bases from V and 2 bases from J, with 16 bases between. Germline assignment: CDR1 LGHNA and CDR2 YNFKEQ. The CDR3 DNA reads TGTGCCAGCAGCCTTTGGGCCGAGACCCCCACAGATACGCAGTATTTT. Translation gives CASSLWAETPTDTQYF.

This CDR3 is CASSDSSGGPDTQYF. The CDR3 coding sequence is TGTGCCAGCAGTGACTCTAGCGGGGGGCCAGATACGCAGTATTTT. J is TRBJ2-3 and V is TRBV6-4; 10 bases line up with TRBD2. The CDR3 is 15 amino acids. From germline, CDR1 is MRHNA and CDR2 SNTAGT. The V gene end was trimmed by 0 bases and the J gene end by 4 bases; junction bases not matched to a gene: 1.

The chain joins TRBV7-9 to TRBJ2-6, with D hard to call. Germline V gives CDR1 SEHNR, CDR2 FQNEAQ (reference sequence). This CDR3 region has 16 residues. With 5 bases removed from V and 0 bases from J, the gap between germline ends came to 11 bases. For the CDR3, the DNA is TGTGCCAGCAGCCCCAGGTCGGGCTCTGGGGCCAACGTCCTGACTTTC. The encoded protein is CASSPRSGSGANVLTF.

In the case of this clone: The sample contains more than one DNA sequence encoding this CDR3. The genes are TRBV9 and TRBJ2-3; perhaps TRBD2 as D (5 bases). The CDR3 contains 14 residues. The V end lost 0 bases, the J end lost 0 bases, and 5 bases lay between the germline ends. Germline V CDR1 and CDR2: SGDLS, YYNGEE. The CDR3 here is CASSVGGSTDTQYF. The CDR3, as DNA: TGTGCCAGCAGCGTAGGAGGGAGCACAGATACGCAGTATTTT.

The chain recombines TRBV19 with TRBJ2-7; 11 positions agree with TRBD1. Germline-derived CDR1 and CDR2 are LNHDA and SQIVND (reference sequence). The junction had 5 bases not matched to a gene; V was cut back by 6 bases and J by 4 bases. This CDR3 is built from 14 residues. The CDR3 DNA reads TGTGCCAGTAGACCGGGACAGGGGGGTTACGAGCAGTACTTC. Residues: CASRPGQGGYEQYF.

The gene calls are TRBV5-4 and TRBJ2-7, with D perhaps TRBD2 (7 bases). This CDR3 comprises 14 residues. The V end lost 0 bases, the J end lost 6 bases, and 13 bases lay between the germline ends. Germline values: CDR1 SGHNT, CDR2 YYREEE (reference sequence). This CDR3 reads CASSLGVGGGEQYF. DNA for the CDR3: TGTGCCAGCAGCTTGGGGGTAGGGGGGGGCGAGCAGTACTTC.

This chain joins TRBV4-2 and TRBJ2-5; 11 bases align to TRBD2. This CDR3 is built from 15 residues. Trimming removed 0 bases from V and 9 bases from J; junction bases left unmatched: 6. Per germline, CDR1 LGHNA and CDR2 YNFKEQ. The CDR3 nucleotides read TGTGCCAGCAGCCAAGAGGGACTAGCGGCCGAGGCCCAGTACTTC. It encodes CASSQEGLAAEAQYF.

CDR3 nucleotide sequence: TGTGCCATCATAGCCAGTTTGAGCACTGAAGCTTTCTTT. Protein sequence: CAIIASLSTEAFF. The genes are TRBV10-3 and TRBJ1-1, with D unresolved. V shed 7 bases and J shed 4 bases, with 13 bases lying between them. Germline V gives CDR1 ENHRY, CDR2 SYGVKD. The CDR3 loop spans 13 amino acids.

The chain couples TRBV7-9 to TRBJ2-1; 8 nucleotides align to TRBD2. Germline-derived CDR1 and CDR2 are SEHNR and FQNEAQ (reference sequence). After removal of 1 base from V and 8 bases from J, the junction contained 10 bases not matched to a gene. The CDR3 extends over 16 amino acids. The CDR3 loop is CASSLVPGLVGDEQFF. In DNA, the CDR3 is TGTGCCAGCAGCTTAGTTCCGGGACTAGTTGGTGATGAGCAGTTCTTC. The whole variable domain, remainder taken from reference TRBV7-9 and TRBJ2-1, is DTGVSQNPRHKITKRGQNVTFRCDPISEHNRLYWYRQTLGQGPEFLTYFQNEAQLEKSRLLSDRFSAERPKGSFSTLEIQRTEQGDSAMYLCASSLVPGLVGDEQFFGPGTRLTVL.

V is TRBV7-6 and J is TRBJ2-7, with D possibly matching TRBD1 (6 bases). CDR1 and CDR2 from the germline V gene are SGHVS and FNYEAQ. V lost 5 bases to trimming and J lost 2 bases, with 16 bases between them. The CDR3 sequence is 15 residues long. The CDR3 region has the DNA TGTGCCAGCAGCCTACCTAAGGCAGGGGCCTACGAGCAGTACTTC. It specifies CASSLPKAGAYEQYF.

To note about this clone: Additional DNA sequences in this sample encode the identical CDR3. This chain uses TRBV9 with TRBJ2-7, with 7 nucleotides matching TRBD1. This CDR3 contains 14 residues. CDR1 is SGDLS, CDR2 YYNGEE, per germline. The V segment lost 1 base and the J segment 4 bases; nucleotides outside the gene matches: 5. The CDR3: CASSVQGESYEQYF. In DNA form, the CDR3 reads TGTGCCAGCAGCGTACAGGGGGAGTCTTACGAGCAGTACTTC. The whole variable domain, filled in from reference TRBV9 and TRBJ2-7, reads DSGVTQTPKHLITATGQRVTLRCSPRSGDLSVYWYQQSLDQGLQFLIQYYNGEERAKGNILERFSAQQFPDLHSELNLSSLELGDSALYFCASSVQGESYEQYFGPGTRLTVT.

This clone showed up just once. This chain links TRBV5-4 with TRBJ2-7; D may be TRBD2 (7 bases). Germline V CDR1 and CDR2: SGHNT, YYREEE (reference sequence). The ends were cut back, 9 bases at V and 7 bases at J, with 20 bases in the middle. This CDR3 contains 13 residues. The CDR3 protein is CATLGAGAEEQYF. CDR3 DNA: TGTGCCACCCTGGGGGCGGGAGCTGAAGAGCAGTACTTC.

The V call is TRBV19, the J call TRBJ1-5; D is ambiguous. The CDR3 spans 15 residues. V was clipped by 3 bases and J by 4 bases, with 13 bases between them. Germline V CDR1 and CDR2: LNHDA, SQIVND (reference sequence). Here the CDR3 DNA reads TGTGCCAGTAGTATGGAGACGGGAAGGAATCAGCCCCAGCATTTT. This sequence encodes CASSMETGRNQPQHF.

The rearrangement joins TRBV30 to TRBJ2-3; the D gene could be TRBD1 or TRBD2 (5 bases each). This CDR3 region has 12 residues. CDR1 and CDR2 from the germline V gene are GTSNPN and SVGIG (reference sequence). The ends were cut back, 7 bases at V and 0 bases at J, with 8 bases in the middle. CDR3 DNA: TGTGCCTACTGGGGGAGCACAGATACGCAGTATTTT. It encodes CAYWGSTDTQYF.

This chain joins TRBV5-6 and TRBJ1-1; TRBD1 agrees at 9 bases. Losses at the gene ends were 0 bases for V and 1 base for J; bases not matched to a gene: 7. CDR3 length equals 17 residues. Germline V lookup: CDR1 SGHDT, CDR2 YYEEEE. The CDR3, as DNA: TGTGCCAGCAGCTTGGATGGACAGGGGTGGTCGAACACTGAAGCTTTCTTT. It translates to CASSLDGQGWSNTEAFF. Full variable domain (missing parts from reference TRBV5-6 and TRBJ1-1): DAGVTQSPTHLIKTRGQQVTLRCSPKSGHDTVSWYQQALGQGPQFIFQYYEEEERQRGNFPDRFSGHQFPNYSSELNVNALLLGDSALYLCASSLDGQGWSNTEAFFGQGTRLTVV.

The rearrangement joins TRBV27 to TRBJ1-1; D ambiguous. The V and J ends lost 6 bases and 2 bases respectively, with 16 bases between them. The CDR3 totals 15 residues. CDR1 MNHEY and CDR2 SMNVEV come from the germline V gene (reference sequence). The CDR3 DNA is TGTGCCAGCAGAGAGGACGGAGGATTAAACACTGAAGCTTTCTTT. This sequence encodes CASREDGGLNTEAFF.

V usage is TRBV7-6 and J usage is TRBJ1-1; 9 bases fit TRBD1. This CDR3 has 15 amino acids. Trimming cost V 4 bases and J 0 bases; bases outside gene matches: 3. Per the germline V gene, CDR1 is SGHVS and CDR2 is FNYEAQ. CDR3 residues: CASSYGQGMNTEAFF. In nucleotides, the CDR3 is TGTGCCAGCAGCTACGGACAGGGGATGAACACTGAAGCTTTCTTT.

The chain employs TRBV13 and TRBJ2-1; D is unclear. Looked up from germline, CDR1 is PRHDT and CDR2 is FYEKMQ (reference sequence). V lost 6 bases to trimming and J lost 5 bases, with 8 bases between them. The CDR3 sequence is 12 residues long. In DNA form, the CDR3 reads TGTGCCAGCAGTGGGGTTAACAATGAGCAGTTCTTC. Protein sequence: CASSGVNNEQFF.

This chain joins TRBV19 and TRBJ1-1, with D tentatively TRBD1 (5 bases). Trimming left V 5 bases short and J 1 base short, with 14 bases between. CDR3 length: 15 amino acids. Per the germline V gene, CDR1 is LNHDA and CDR2 is SQIVND (reference sequence). As DNA, the CDR3 is TGTGCCAGTAGTGGGCCCGGGACGGCGAACACTGAAGCTTTCTTT. It yields the protein CASSGPGTANTEAFF.

J is TRBJ2-2 and V is TRBV11-2; 10 bases align to TRBD2. CDR3 length: 17 residues. Germline CDR1 SGHAT, CDR2 FQNNGV. J lost 4 bases, V lost 6 bases, and 11 bases had no gene match. The CDR3 DNA is TGTGCCAGCAGTTCTAGACTAGCGGGCCCGAGCACCGGGGAGCTGTTTTTT. This codes for CASSSRLAGPSTGELFF.

V usage is TRBV5-1 and J usage is TRBJ1-2; 9 bases are a match to TRBD1. The junction had 4 bases not matched to a gene; V was cut back by 3 bases and J by 4 bases. The length of the CDR3 is 14 residues. Germline CDR1 reads SGHRS; CDR2 reads YFSETQ. CDR3 DNA: TGCGCCAGCAGCTCTGGACAGGGGCCCTATGGCTACACCTTC. Translation: CASSSGQGPYGYTF.

V gene TRBV25-1 combines with J gene TRBJ1-2; D not certain. The CDR3 runs to 12 residues. Trimming shortened V by 0 bases and J by 7 bases, and 6 bases separated the two germline ends. Per germline, CDR1 MGHDK and CDR2 SYGVNS. DNA of the CDR3: TGTGCCAGCAGTGAATATATGGGTGGCTACACCTTC. Its translation is CASSEYMGGYTF.